This is a list of T cell receptor beta chains from one sample in a study of blood T cell repertoires in COVID-19. TCRdb's table, derived via immunoSEQ multiplex PCR, lists solely in-frame clones and lacks some. This sample has nearly 300,000 clones, with under 90% found just once. Sequencing was done on a sample of PBMCs or T cells enriched from blood (not recorded which). These receptors originate from a woman in her 50s who had been exposed to COVID-19. The CDR3 runs from the conserved cysteine through the conserved F or W. Fields, in order: CDR3 DNA, CDR3 protein, V gene, J gene, clone size, D gene. The D gene is left open where the match is weak. The listing skips clone size in some rows; elsewhere it reads once, few, many or a size class.

CDR3 DNA: TGTGCCAGCAGCTTGGATTTAGCGGGGGGACAAGAGACCCAGTACTTC
CDR3 protein: CASSLDLAGGQETQYF
V gene: TRBV5-4
J gene: TRBJ2-5
clone size: NA
D gene: TRBD2

CDR3 DNA: TGCAGTGCGAGTCTAGCGGAGGGCAATGAGCAGTTCTTC
CDR3 protein: CSASLAEGNEQFF
V gene: TRBV20-1
J gene: TRBJ2-1
clone size: NA
D gene: TRBD2

CDR3 DNA: TGTGCCTGGAGTGTAGGCGGGGCCTACAATGAGCAGTTCTTC
CDR3 protein: CAWSVGGAYNEQFF
V gene: TRBV30
J gene: TRBJ2-1
clone size: NA
D gene: NA

CDR3 DNA: TGTGCCACCAGCAGAGGAGGTACCGGGGAGCTGTTTTTT
CDR3 protein: CATSRGGTGELFF
V gene: TRBV15
J gene: TRBJ2-2
clone size: NA
D gene: NA

CDR3 DNA: TGTGCCAGCAGTTTAACGACAGGGGTGAACACTGAAGCTTTCTTT
CDR3 protein: CASSLTTGVNTEAFF
V gene: TRBV27
J gene: TRBJ1-1
clone size: NA
D gene: TRBD1

CDR3 DNA: TGTGCCAGCAGTTACCCAGGACAGATCAATCAGCCCCAGCATTTT
CDR3 protein: CASSYPGQINQPQHF
V gene: TRBV6-5
J gene: TRBJ1-5
clone size: once
D gene: NA

CDR3 DNA: TGTGCCACCAAGACAACAGGGGATAAAGCTTTCTTT
CDR3 protein: CATKTTGDKAFF
V gene: TRBV10-3
J gene: TRBJ1-1
clone size: NA
D gene: TRBD1

CDR3 DNA: TGTGCCAGCAGCTTAACTAGCGGGGGGTTTAGCACAGATACGCAGTATTTT
CDR3 protein: CASSLTSGGFSTDTQYF
V gene: TRBV11-2
J gene: TRBJ2-3
clone size: NA
D gene: TRBD2

CDR3 DNA: TGCGCCAGCAGCTTGCTGGAGGGGCCCTACGAGCAGTACTTC
CDR3 protein: CASSLLEGPYEQYF
V gene: TRBV5-1
J gene: TRBJ2-7
clone size: NA
D gene: NA

CDR3 DNA: TGCGCCAGCAGCCAAGAACAGGGGAATCAGCCCCAGCATTTT
CDR3 protein: CASSQEQGNQPQHF
V gene: TRBV4-1
J gene: TRBJ1-5
clone size: NA
D gene: TRBD1

CDR3 DNA: TGCGCCAGCAGCCCCGACCGGGGGGCAACTAATGAAAAACTGTTTTTT
CDR3 protein: CASSPDRGATNEKLFF
V gene: TRBV5-1
J gene: TRBJ1-4
clone size: NA
D gene: NA

CDR3 DNA: TGTGCCAGCAGCTTAGGAGGAGCACAAGAGACCCAGTACTTC
CDR3 protein: CASSLGGAQETQYF
V gene: TRBV7-2
J gene: TRBJ2-5
clone size: NA
D gene: NA

CDR3 DNA: TGTGCCACCAGCAGAGATTCTGGGGGGTCGGAGGGCTACACCTTC
CDR3 protein: CATSRDSGGSEGYTF
V gene: TRBV15
J gene: TRBJ1-2
clone size: NA
D gene: NA

CDR3 DNA: TGTGCCAGCAGCCCTCGGTTGCCCAACTATGGCTACACCTTC
CDR3 protein: CASSPRLPNYGYTF
V gene: TRBV11-2
J gene: TRBJ1-2
clone size: NA
D gene: NA

CDR3 DNA: TGTGCCAGCAGCTCGCGGGGCCCATACTCTGGGGCCAACGTCCTGACTTTC
CDR3 protein: CASSSRGPYSGANVLTF
V gene: TRBV7-2
J gene: TRBJ2-6
clone size: NA
D gene: NA

CDR3 DNA: TGTGCCAGCGCCACTTCTGGGGGGGCAACAGATACGCAGTATTTT
CDR3 protein: CASATSGGATDTQYF
V gene: TRBV28
J gene: TRBJ2-3
clone size: NA
D gene: NA

CDR3 DNA: TGTGCCAGCAGCTTAGTCTGGTCTAGCGGGGGGTACACAGATACGCAGTATTTT
CDR3 protein: CASSLVWSSGGYTDTQYF
V gene: TRBV7-2
J gene: TRBJ2-3
clone size: NA
D gene: TRBD2

CDR3 DNA: TGTGCCAGCAGCTCCTCCGGGACATTCTACGAGCAGTACTTC
CDR3 protein: CASSSSGTFYEQYF
V gene: TRBV7-9
J gene: TRBJ2-7
clone size: NA
D gene: NA

CDR3 DNA: TGTGCTATTCGACTGGGGCTCAATGAAAAACTGTTTTTT
CDR3 protein: CAIRLGLNEKLFF
V gene: TRBV30
J gene: TRBJ1-4
clone size: NA
D gene: NA

CDR3 DNA: TGTGCCAGCAGCTTCGGGGTTAACACCGGGGAGCTGTTTTTT
CDR3 protein: CASSFGVNTGELFF
V gene: TRBV7-8
J gene: TRBJ2-2
clone size: once
D gene: NA

CDR3 DNA: TGTGCCAGTAGTATACCAGGACAGAACACTGAAGCTTTCTTT
CDR3 protein: CASSIPGQNTEAFF
V gene: TRBV19
J gene: TRBJ1-1
clone size: NA
D gene: NA

CDR3 DNA: TGTGCCAGCAGCCAAGGGCCGGGTTCTACTGGAAACACCATATATTTT
CDR3 protein: CASSQGPGSTGNTIYF
V gene: TRBV3-1/TRBV3-2
J gene: TRBJ1-3
clone size: NA
D gene: NA

CDR3 DNA: TGTGCCAGCAGCCCCTACGGGACACATTCTTTTAACTATGGCTACACCTTC
CDR3 protein: CASSPYGTHSFNYGYTF
V gene: TRBV7-2
J gene: TRBJ1-2
clone size: NA
D gene: NA

CDR3 DNA: TGTGCCAGCAGCCAAGATCAACAGGGCCCCTATGGCTACACCTTC
CDR3 protein: CASSQDQQGPYGYTF
V gene: TRBV4-2
J gene: TRBJ1-2
clone size: once
D gene: NA

CDR3 DNA: TGTGCCAGCAGTCTGGGACAGTTCGTTCAACCCCTCCACTTT
CDR3 protein: CASSLGQFVQPLHF
V gene: TRBV6-5
J gene: TRBJ1-6
clone size: NA
D gene: TRBD1

CDR3 DNA: TGCGCCAGCAGCTATTGGAGTGCCCCAAATGAGCAGTTCTTC
CDR3 protein: CASSYWSAPNEQFF
V gene: TRBV5-1
J gene: TRBJ2-1
clone size: NA
D gene: NA

CDR3 DNA: TGTGCCAGCAGCTTACTAGCGGGGGGGTCCTACGAGCAGTACTTC
CDR3 protein: CASSLLAGGSYEQYF
V gene: TRBV7-9
J gene: TRBJ2-7
clone size: NA
D gene: TRBD2

CDR3 DNA: TGTGCCAGCAGCCAAAAGGTTGTTTCCGGGGGGACCTCGGGGGACCAGTACTTC
CDR3 protein: CASSQKVVSGGTSGDQYF
V gene: TRBV3-1/TRBV3-2
J gene: TRBJ2-5
clone size: NA
D gene: TRBD2

CDR3 DNA: TGTGCCAGCAGCCCCTTCGGGCGGGGGGGCGTCAATGAGCAGTTCTTC
CDR3 protein: CASSPFGRGGVNEQFF
V gene: TRBV7-9
J gene: TRBJ2-1
clone size: NA
D gene: TRBD2

CDR3 DNA: TGTGCCAGCATCACCGGGTTAGCTGAAGCTTTCTTT
CDR3 protein: CASITGLAEAFF
V gene: TRBV12-3/TRBV12-4
J gene: TRBJ1-1
clone size: NA
D gene: NA

CDR3 DNA: TGTGCCTGGAGTCCGGGGTCGCGCGAGCAGTACTTC
CDR3 protein: CAWSPGSREQYF
V gene: TRBV30
J gene: TRBJ2-7
clone size: NA
D gene: NA

CDR3 DNA: TGTGCCAGCTCACCCGGGACTAGCGGCTACGAGCAGTACTTC
CDR3 protein: CASSPGTSGYEQYF
V gene: TRBV18
J gene: TRBJ2-7
clone size: NA
D gene: TRBD2

CDR3 DNA: TGTGCCAGCAGCTTCGGGACAGGGGGCAATCAGCCCCAGCATTTT
CDR3 protein: CASSFGTGGNQPQHF
V gene: TRBV7-9
J gene: TRBJ1-5
clone size: once
D gene: TRBD1

CDR3 DNA: TGTGCCAGCAGTGAAGGGGCAGGGGGCCCATGGACTGAAGCTTTCTTT
CDR3 protein: CASSEGAGGPWTEAFF
V gene: TRBV2
J gene: TRBJ1-1
clone size: NA
D gene: TRBD1

CDR3 DNA: TGTGCCAGTAGTATAGGGAAGGGGCGAGAGACCCAGTACTTC
CDR3 protein: CASSIGKGRETQYF
V gene: TRBV19
J gene: TRBJ2-5
clone size: NA
D gene: NA

CDR3 DNA: TGTGCCAGCTCACTTGGGACAGGGGCATGGGAGACCCAGTACTTC
CDR3 protein: CASSLGTGAWETQYF
V gene: TRBV18
J gene: TRBJ2-5
clone size: once
D gene: TRBD1

CDR3 DNA: TGTGCCAGCACCCTGCAAGCGGACTCCTACGAGCAGTACTTC
CDR3 protein: CASTLQADSYEQYF
V gene: TRBV7-9
J gene: TRBJ2-7
clone size: NA
D gene: NA

CDR3 DNA: TGTGCCAGCAGTGAAAGTCTAGTGGAGTACAATGAGCAGTTCTTC
CDR3 protein: CASSESLVEYNEQFF
V gene: TRBV2
J gene: TRBJ2-1
clone size: NA
D gene: NA

CDR3 DNA: TGTGCCAGTAGTTTACAGGGGGGCCTTAATCAGCCCCAGCATTTT
CDR3 protein: CASSLQGGLNQPQHF
V gene: TRBV19
J gene: TRBJ1-5
clone size: NA
D gene: TRBD1

CDR3 DNA: TGTGCTCACGGGGGGGCTTACAATGAGCAGTTCTTC
CDR3 protein: CAHGGAYNEQFF
V gene: TRBV7-9
J gene: TRBJ2-1
clone size: few
D gene: TRBD2

CDR3 DNA: TGTGCCAGCACAACAGGGAGTGAAGCTTTCTTT
CDR3 protein: CASTTGSEAFF
V gene: TRBV6-5
J gene: TRBJ1-1
clone size: NA
D gene: NA

CDR3 DNA: TGTGCCAGCAGTGACCCCTATACCGGGGAGCTGTTTTTT
CDR3 protein: CASSDPYTGELFF
V gene: TRBV6-4
J gene: TRBJ2-2
clone size: NA
D gene: NA

CDR3 DNA: TGTGCTAGTGGTTTGGACAGGGCAGAGACCCAGTACTTC
CDR3 protein: CASGLDRAETQYF
V gene: TRBV12-5
J gene: TRBJ2-5
clone size: NA
D gene: NA

CDR3 DNA: TGTAATCCCACAGGGAACTATGGCTACACCTTC
CDR3 protein: CNPTGNYGYTF
V gene: TRBV30
J gene: TRBJ1-2
clone size: NA
D gene: NA

CDR3 DNA: TGTGCCAGCAGCTACCGGGACAGGGAAATCCATGGCTACACCTTC
CDR3 protein: CASSYRDREIHGYTF
V gene: TRBV5-6
J gene: TRBJ1-2
clone size: few
D gene: TRBD1

CDR3 DNA: TGTGCCAGCAGCACACCCCTTAGGGGAGGGGGGGGCTATGGCTACACCTTC
CDR3 protein: CASSTPLRGGGGYGYTF
V gene: TRBV7-9
J gene: TRBJ1-2
clone size: NA
D gene: NA

CDR3 DNA: TGTGCCAGCAGAACCTCGAGCGGGGGACCACCCTACGAGCAGTACTTC
CDR3 protein: CASRTSSGGPPYEQYF
V gene: TRBV2
J gene: TRBJ2-7
clone size: NA
D gene: TRBD2

CDR3 DNA: TGTGCCAGCAGTCGGGACAGGGCGGGCGAGCAGTACTTC
CDR3 protein: CASSRDRAGEQYF
V gene: TRBV6-5
J gene: TRBJ2-7
clone size: NA
D gene: TRBD1

CDR3 DNA: TGTGCCATCAGCCCCGGGCAGGGTGCAACTAATGAAAAACTGTTTTTT
CDR3 protein: CAISPGQGATNEKLFF
V gene: TRBV10-3
J gene: TRBJ1-4
clone size: NA
D gene: NA

CDR3 DNA: TGTGCCAGCTCACAGAGCTCTAATTCACCCCTCCACTTT
CDR3 protein: CASSQSSNSPLHF
V gene: TRBV10-3
J gene: TRBJ1-6
clone size: once
D gene: NA

CDR3 DNA: TGTGCCAGCAGCACTAGCGGGGGAGGTTACACAGATACGCAGTATTTT
CDR3 protein: CASSTSGGGYTDTQYF
V gene: TRBV28
J gene: TRBJ2-3
clone size: NA
D gene: TRBD2

CDR3 DNA: TGTGCCATCAGTAAAATCATCGGACAGGATTTTAATTCACCCCTCCACTTT
CDR3 protein: CAISKIIGQDFNSPLHF
V gene: TRBV10-3
J gene: TRBJ1-6
clone size: NA
D gene: TRBD1

CDR3 DNA: TGCGCCAGCAGCTTGCATCTTAGCTCCTACGAGCAGTACTTC
CDR3 protein: CASSLHLSSYEQYF
V gene: TRBV5-1
J gene: TRBJ2-7
clone size: NA
D gene: NA

CDR3 DNA: TGTGCCAGCAGTCTCGGGACAGGGGCTGGAAACACCATATATTTT
CDR3 protein: CASSLGTGAGNTIYF
V gene: TRBV4-2
J gene: TRBJ1-3
clone size: NA
D gene: TRBD1